Given below is one TCR beta chain in context. This record belongs to a study of blood T cell repertoires in COVID-19. Whole-study context: Whether acute or convalescent, the COVID-19 samples came from the United States, Italy and Spain. In each case, the material was cDNA or gDNA derived from T cells, B-cell-depleted T cells, or PBMCs.

Original handling: Scientists estimated how many nucleated cells there were by amplifying reference gene primers. Only in-frame clones appear in the TCRdb table, and some are missing; sequencing was by immunoSEQ multiplex PCR. The DNA was the basis for D and trimming; V, J and clone size are from that table. The profile shows approximately 170,000 clones, around nine tenths of them singletons. Germline-derived CDR1 and CDR2 are SNHLY and FYNNEI. V was trimmed by 1 base and J by 8 bases, leaving 11 bases between them. The CDR3 consists of 13 residues. Sequences were obtained from peripheral blood. This chain connects TRBV2 to TRBJ1-2, with D uncertain. The clonotype was recovered from a man aged 50-59 years who had recovered from COVID-19. CDR3: CASSEGQRVGYTF. The CDR3 nucleotides are TGTGCCAGCAGTGAAGGTCAGCGGGTCGGCTACACCTTC.